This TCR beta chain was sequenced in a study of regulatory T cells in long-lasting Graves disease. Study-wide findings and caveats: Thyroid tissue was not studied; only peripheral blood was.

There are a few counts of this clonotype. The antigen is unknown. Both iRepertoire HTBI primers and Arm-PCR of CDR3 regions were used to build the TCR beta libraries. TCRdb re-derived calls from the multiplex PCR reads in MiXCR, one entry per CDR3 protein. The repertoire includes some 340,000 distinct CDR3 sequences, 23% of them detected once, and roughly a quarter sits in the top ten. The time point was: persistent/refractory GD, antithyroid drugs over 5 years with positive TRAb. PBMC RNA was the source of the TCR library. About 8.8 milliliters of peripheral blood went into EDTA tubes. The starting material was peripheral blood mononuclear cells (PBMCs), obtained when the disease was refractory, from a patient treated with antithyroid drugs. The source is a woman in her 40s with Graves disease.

The CDR3 DNA is TGTGCCAGCAGCCCAGCCCCCGGGGCCATAGCCAAAAACATTCAGTACTTC. This sequence encodes CASSPAPGAIAKNIQYF. The chain combines TRBV27 with TRBJ2-4; D is tentatively TRBD1 or TRBD2 (5 bases each). CDR1 MNHEY and CDR2 SMNVEV come from the germline V gene (reference sequence). The CDR3 length is 17 residues. Trimming took 6 bases from V and 0 from J, leaving 18 bases between them.